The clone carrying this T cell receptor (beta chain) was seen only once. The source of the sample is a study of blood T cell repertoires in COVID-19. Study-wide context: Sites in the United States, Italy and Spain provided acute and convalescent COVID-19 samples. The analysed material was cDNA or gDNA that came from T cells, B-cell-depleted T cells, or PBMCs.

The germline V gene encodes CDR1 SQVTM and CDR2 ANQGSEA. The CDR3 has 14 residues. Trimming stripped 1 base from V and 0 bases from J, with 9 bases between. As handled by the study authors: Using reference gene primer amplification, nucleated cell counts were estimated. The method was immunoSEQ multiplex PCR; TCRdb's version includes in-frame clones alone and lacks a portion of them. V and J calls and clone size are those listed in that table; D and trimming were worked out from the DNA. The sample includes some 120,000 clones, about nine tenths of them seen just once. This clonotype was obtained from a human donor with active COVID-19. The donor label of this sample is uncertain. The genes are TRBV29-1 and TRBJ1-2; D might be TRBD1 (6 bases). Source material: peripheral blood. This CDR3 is CSVEAGATNYGYTF. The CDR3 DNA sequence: TGCAGCGTTGAAGCAGGGGCGACTAACTATGGCTACACCTTC.